A single sample is the source of the 9 T cell receptor beta chains below, sequenced in a study of cytomegalovirus exposure and HLA in healthy donors. 60 Vbeta and 13 Jbeta primers were used in PCR. TCRdb's copy holds only in-frame clones and misses some; the assay was immunoSEQ multiplex PCR. The table has roughly 200,000 clones, 83% seen once. Sequenced: PBMCs. The receptors here all came from a man aged 35 to 55 in good health and CMV-seropositive.

The rearrangement uses TRBV5-6 and TRBJ2-7; TRBD2 agrees at 9 bases. The germline CDR1 and CDR2 sequences are SGHDT and YYEEEE. The CDR3 contains 14 residues. After removal of 2 bases from V and 5 bases from J, the junction contained 5 bases not matched to a gene. The CDR3 is CASSFPGLAHEQYF. The CDR3 nucleotides are TGTGCCAGCAGCTTTCCGGGACTAGCTCACGAGCAGTACTTC.

Written as DNA, the CDR3 is TGTGCCAGCAATTCTGACAACATAAACATTCAGTACTTC. Its translation: CASNSDNINIQYF. The chain combines TRBV7-9 with TRBJ2-4; D is unresolved. V gave up 7 bases and J gave up 6 bases, with 13 bases separating them. Germline V CDR1 and CDR2: SEHNR, FQNEAQ (reference sequence). The CDR3 loop spans 13 amino acids.

A few counts support this clone. The chain employs TRBV5-1 and TRBJ2-7, with 11 positions matching TRBD1. Per the germline V gene, CDR1 is SGHRS and CDR2 is YFSETQ. J gave up 7 bases and V 5 bases, and 11 bases lay outside the gene matches. The CDR3 totals 15 residues. The CDR3 loop reads CASREKGTGGREQYF. The DNA for the CDR3 is TGCGCCAGCAGGGAGAAGGGGACAGGGGGTCGGGAGCAGTACTTC.

The rearrangement uses TRBV28 and TRBJ1-2; no clear D gene. The CDR3 runs to 13 residues. Germline V gives CDR1 MDHEN, CDR2 SYDVKM. V was pared by 7 bases and J by 8 bases, with 17 bases between. CDR3 sequence (DNA): TGTGCCAGCAATCCCCGACCGAGGGTGGGCTACACCTTC. This sequence encodes CASNPRPRVGYTF.

This chain joins TRBV19 and TRBJ1-5, with a tentative D call TRBD1 (6 bases). V dropped 7 bases and J dropped 4 bases, with 14 bases sitting between them. Germline CDR1 reads LNHDA; CDR2 reads SQIVND (reference sequence). This CDR3 region has 14 residues. The CDR3 DNA is TGTGCCAGTAACCTAGGACAGCCGAATCAGCCCCAGCATTTT. Protein: CASNLGQPNQPQHF.

The V gene is TRBV4-1, the J gene TRBJ1-4, with D perhaps matching TRBD1 (5 bases). Germline lookup yields CDR1 MGHRA and CDR2 YSYEKL. The ends were cut back, 0 bases at V and 8 bases at J, with 16 bases in the middle. The CDR3 covers 16 residues. The CDR3 region has the DNA TGCGCCAGCAGCCAAGATGGAACAGGAGGGGCGGAAAAACTGTTTTTT. This translates into CASSQDGTGGAEKLFF.

This chain uses TRBV15 with TRBJ1-2; a weak D match, TRBD1 (5 bases). Germline V lookup: CDR1 LNHNV, CDR2 YYDKDF (reference sequence). CDR3 size: 12 residues. Trimming stripped 0 bases from V and 6 bases from J, with 5 bases between. The CDR3 DNA reads as TGTGCCACCAGCAGAGAAGGGGATGGCTACACCTTC. Residues: CATSREGDGYTF.

The V and J genes are TRBV5-4 and TRBJ2-5; 7 bases are shared with TRBD1. Germline V lookup: CDR1 SGHNT, CDR2 YYREEE (reference sequence). Trimming removed 3 bases from V and 2 bases from J; junction bases left unmatched: 7. The CDR3 is 15 residues long. In DNA, the CDR3 is TGTGCCAGCAGCTCGACAGGGTTGTGGCAAGAGACCCAGTACTTC. It specifies CASSSTGLWQETQYF.

The rearrangement joins TRBV4-2 to TRBJ2-5, with 10 nucleotides matching TRBD2. The last part of the DNA fits TRBJ2-7 better; the J call may be wrong. CDR1 LGHNA and CDR2 YNFKEQ come from the germline V gene. This CDR3 contains 17 residues. The CDR3: CASSQEVGAGGPHEQYF. CDR3 DNA sequence: TGTGCCAGCAGCCAAGAAGTAGGAGCGGGAGGGCCTCACGAGCAGTACTTC.